Below, one TCR beta chain is given with its context. Its antigen is not known. A much larger clone sits a single nucleotide away, making a read error possible. Four subsets defined by PD-1 and/or TIGIT were sorted from live CD3+CD8+TCRalphabeta+ cells. The data were obtained in a study of circulating CD8 cells and anti-PD-1 response in melanoma. Broader study findings: TIGIT repertoires were least diverse, DNEG repertoires most diverse. Published repertoire comparisons used only baseline and M1 samples from a small cohort with few responders. Subset repertoires were largely private at M1, with under 7% shared.

This CDR3 comprises 13 residues. Trimming took 5 bases from V and 1 from J, leaving 8 bases between them. Germline CDR1 and CDR2: MNHEY and SMNVEV (reference sequence). Using 15 ng of total RNA, TCR libraries were made with the QIAseq Immune Repertoire TCR panel. One entry per CDR3 protein results from TCRdb running MiXCR on the reads. The sample carries around 310 distinct CDR3 sequences, roughly 6.8% recorded once. The sample in question was CD8+ T cells from PBMCs, obtained at baseline or after one month of anti-PD-1 therapy (not recorded which). This receptor was identified in a human donor with melanoma. The rearrangement joins TRBV27 to TRBJ2-5; D is unresolved. CDR3 nucleotide sequence: TGTGCCAGCAGTCCCGCCCTCCAAGAGACCCAGTACTTC. Translated, it gives CASSPALQETQYF.